This T cell receptor beta chain was documented in a study of T cell responses to AZD1222 COVID-19 vaccine. Libraries were prepared by immunoSEQ multiplex PCR; TCRdb keeps only in-frame clonotypes and omits some of them. The profile shows 130,000 or so clones, roughly 86% of them singletons. V was clipped by 6 bases and J by 3 bases; unmatched bases: 7. CDR3 length: 14 amino acids. CDR1 KGHSH and CDR2 LQKENI come from the germline V gene. Points on this clone: Antigen: not known.

The study pooled second doses at about 4 or about 12 weeks. General study results and limits: Clonal diversity was possibly underestimated, and the donors were mostly white British, with more females. Sampling that yielded the repertoires occurred only after the peak T cell response. Spike-specific TCR breadth and depth went up after people got two AZD1222 doses.

This chain joins TRBV18 and TRBJ1-1; TRBD1 agrees at 7 bases. The sequencing here drew on peripheral blood, taken 28 days after the second AZD1222 dose. This TCR derives from an adult who received the AZD1222 COVID-19 vaccine. This chain's CDR3 is CASSEGRGHTEAFF. CDR3 in DNA: TGTGCCAGCTCCGAGGGGAGGGGGCACACTGAAGCTTTCTTT.